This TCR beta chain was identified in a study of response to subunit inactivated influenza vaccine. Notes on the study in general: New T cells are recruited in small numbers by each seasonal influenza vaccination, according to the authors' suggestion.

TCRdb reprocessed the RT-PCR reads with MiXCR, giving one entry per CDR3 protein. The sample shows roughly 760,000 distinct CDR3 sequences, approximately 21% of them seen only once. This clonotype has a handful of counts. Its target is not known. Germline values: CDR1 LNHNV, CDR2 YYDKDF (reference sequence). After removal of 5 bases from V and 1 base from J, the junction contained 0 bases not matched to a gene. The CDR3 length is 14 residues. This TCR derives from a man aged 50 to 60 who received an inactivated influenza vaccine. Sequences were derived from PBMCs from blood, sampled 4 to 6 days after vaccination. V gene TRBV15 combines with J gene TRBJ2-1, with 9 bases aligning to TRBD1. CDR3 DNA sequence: TGTGCCACCAGCGGACAGGGGTCCTACAATGAGCAGTTCTTC. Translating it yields CATSGQGSYNEQFF.